These 19 T cell receptor beta chains originate from one sample sequenced in a study of blood T cell repertoires in COVID-19 (dated by TCRdb to 2019 to 2021). Receptors were amplified or captured by the immunoSEQ multiplex PCR assay. Drawn from immuneACCESS, this table holds only the in-frame rearrangements with V and J called that TCRdb kept. Clones are partly lost; checked studies trace under half to an unresolved V gene and leave the rest unexplained. A total of tens of thousands of clones appear in this sample, 82% of them only once. Of the sample, around 4% falls within the top ten clones. The sequencing input was peripheral blood. Receptors originate from a woman in her fifties or sixties with acute or convalescent COVID-19.

The chain recombines TRBV6-5 with TRBJ1-4; 7 positions agree with TRBD1. The CDR3 has 13 residues. Trimming at V came to 10 bases and at J to 7 bases, leaving 9 bases not matched to a gene. The V gene's germline CDR1 is MNHEY and CDR2 SVGAGI. In DNA form, the CDR3 reads TGTGCCACCGCAGAGAGGACAGGTGAAAAACTGTTTTTT. Its protein is CATAERTGEKLFF.

This chain connects TRBV28 to TRBJ1-1; D uncertain. Germline lookup yields CDR1 MDHEN and CDR2 SYDVKM. The CDR3 runs 15 residues. Trimming shortened V by 2 bases and J by 4 bases, and 14 bases separated the two germline ends. CDR3 sequence: CASSLPTQEGTEAFF. The CDR3 region has the DNA TGTGCCAGCAGTTTACCGACCCAAGAGGGCACTGAAGCTTTCTTT.

This rearrangement joins TRBV19 to TRBJ2-6; D unresolved. The CDR3 spans 16 residues. The ends were cut back, 7 bases at V and 0 bases at J, with 13 bases in the middle. Germline V gives CDR1 LNHDA, CDR2 SQIVND (reference sequence). CDR3 sequence: CASNQDSRSGANVLTF. Here the CDR3 DNA reads TGTGCCAGTAATCAAGACTCACGCTCTGGGGCCAACGTCCTGACTTTC.

The V gene is TRBV7-2, the J gene TRBJ1-1, with D perhaps matching TRBD1 (5 bases). The CDR3 spans 14 residues. The V end was cut by 1 base, the J end by 2 bases, with 8 bases between. Germline-derived CDR1 and CDR2 are SGHTA and FQGNSA. The CDR3 spells CASSLVTGNTEAFF. The CDR3 bases are TGTGCCAGCAGCTTAGTTACAGGAAACACTGAAGCTTTCTTT.

Concerning this clone itself: The limits of the CDR3 on the DNA are not certain, so only TCRdb's listed CDR3 is given. V is TRBV21-1 and J is TRBJ2-2; no check of the table's D call, TRBD1, against the DNA was made. TRBV21-1 is reported as a pseudogene. The CDR3 totals 20 residues, both ends included. CDR3 amino acids: CASSKGAGTGWAGGTGELFF.

The chain carries TRBV30 and TRBJ1-3, with a weak D call TRBD1 (6 bases). V lost 0 bases and J lost 0, with 9 bases in between. Germline CDR1 is GTSNPN and CDR2 is SVGIG (reference sequence). The length of the CDR3 is 15 residues. CDR3 sequence reads: CAWSVTGRSGNTIYF. The CDR3 nucleotides are TGTGCCTGGAGTGTCACAGGGCGCTCTGGAAACACCATATATTTT.

This sequence joins TRBV5-1 and TRBJ2-1; perhaps TRBD2 as D (6 bases). This CDR3 contains 15 residues. Trimming removed 0 bases at V and 3 bases at J, with 10 bases between. Germline V lookup: CDR1 SGHRS, CDR2 YFSETQ. CDR3 sequence: CASSLAGSGYNEQFF. The CDR3 nucleotides are TGCGCCAGCAGCTTGGCCGGGAGCGGCTACAATGAGCAGTTCTTC.

This CDR3 is CASEPGQQSGEQYF. The CDR3 bases are TGTGCCAGCGAGCCGGGACAGCAATCAGGCGAGCAGTACTTC. The V call is TRBV7-2, the J call TRBJ2-7, with TRBD1 identical over 7 bases. From germline, CDR1 is SGHTA and CDR2 FQGNSA. The length of the CDR3 is 14 residues. Losses at the gene ends were 8 bases for V and 6 bases for J; bases not matched to a gene: 13.

This sequence joins TRBV7-9 and TRBJ1-3; D gene unclear. Between the trimmed V and J ends, which lost 1 base and 4 bases, there was a span of 8 bases. The CDR3 is 14 residues long. Germline V lookup: CDR1 SEHNR, CDR2 FQNEAQ (reference sequence). The CDR3 loop reads CASSLEGGGNTIYF. The CDR3 bases are TGTGCCAGCAGCTTAGAGGGCGGGGGAAACACCATATATTTT.

This sequence joins TRBV5-1 and TRBJ2-7; D is unclear. The CDR3 runs to 14 residues. Germline V gene data show CDR1 as SGHRS and CDR2 as YFSETQ. Deletions cut 0 bases from V and 1 base from J, with 8 bases between. CDR3 loop: CASSLGRVSYEQYF. CDR3 coding DNA: TGCGCCAGCAGCTTGGGACGGGTTTCCTACGAGCAGTACTTC. Using reference TRBV5-1 and TRBJ2-7 for the parts outside the CDR3, the full variable domain is KAGVTQTPRYLIKTRGQQVTLSCSPISGHRSVSWYQQTPGQGLQFLFEYFSETQRNKGNFPGRFSGRQFSNSRSEMNVSTLELGDSALYLCASSLGRVSYEQYFGPGTRLTVT.

This clone turned up a few times. The chain employs TRBV18 and TRBJ1-1; D unresolved. Trimming removed 3 bases at V and 1 base at J, with 9 bases between. Germline V CDR1 and CDR2: KGHSH, LQKENI. The CDR3 runs to 14 residues. CDR3 sequence: CASSPAGRNTEAFF. CDR3 sequence (DNA): TGTGCCAGCTCACCGGCAGGTAGGAACACTGAAGCTTTCTTT.

The gene calls are TRBV6-5 and TRBJ1-1, with D perhaps matching TRBD1 (5 bases). Germline V CDR1 and CDR2: MNHEY, SVGAGI. The CDR3 runs 15 residues. Trimming removed 7 bases at V and 0 bases at J, with 15 bases between. CDR3 protein: CASNKGLGLNTEAFF. As DNA, the CDR3 is TGTGCCAGCAATAAGGGGCTGGGGTTGAACACTGAAGCTTTCTTT.

V usage is TRBV10-3 and J usage is TRBJ1-3; the match to TRBD1 covers 10 bases. The V gene end was trimmed by 11 bases and the J gene end by 0 bases; junction bases not matched to a gene: 13. The CDR3 extends over 17 amino acids. Germline values: CDR1 ENHRY, CDR2 SYGVKD. CDR3: CAARALGTGVSGNTIYF. CDR3 nucleotides: TGTGCCGCCAGGGCACTAGGGACAGGGGTCTCTGGAAACACCATATATTTT.

This chain uses TRBV10-3 with TRBJ2-2; 8 nucleotides agree with TRBD2. Trimming at V came to 8 bases and at J to 4 bases, leaving 6 bases not matched to a gene. The CDR3 consists of 14 residues. Germline CDR1 ENHRY, CDR2 SYGVKD. CDR3 in amino acids: CAIRAGGLTGELFF. CDR3 nucleotide sequence: TGTGCCATCCGGGCGGGGGGCCTCACCGGGGAGCTGTTTTTT.

The rearrangement links TRBV9 to TRBJ2-2; the match to TRBD2 covers 9 bases. The germline gives CDR1 SGDLS, CDR2 YYNGEE. Trimming removed 6 bases from V and 2 bases from J; junction bases left unmatched: 11. The CDR3 totals 17 residues. The CDR3 loop is CASTPTSGDINTGELFF. The CDR3 DNA is TGTGCCAGCACGCCGACTAGCGGAGATATTAACACCGGGGAGCTGTTTTTT.

There are a few counts of this clone. J is TRBJ1-5 and V is TRBV6-2 or TRBV6-3; D perhaps matches TRBD1 (5 bases). The V and J ends lost 5 bases and 7 bases respectively, with 9 bases between them. From germline, CDR1 is MNHEY and CDR2 SVGEGT. The CDR3 runs 12 residues. CDR3 coding DNA: TGTGCCAGCAGTACCGGACAACAGCCCCAGCATTTT. Protein product: CASSTGQQPQHF.

The CDR3 sequence is CASSEVLAGGSPQFF. The CDR3 DNA sequence: TGTGCCAGCAGTGAAGTCTTAGCGGGAGGGTCTCCGCAGTTCTTC. V gene TRBV2 combines with J gene TRBJ2-1, with TRBD2 matching 11 bases. Germline loops: CDR1 SNHLY, CDR2 FYNNEI. CDR3 length: 15 residues. The ends lost 1 base at V and 12 bases at J; junction bases unmatched: 8.

The chain couples TRBV24-1 to TRBJ1-4, with no clear D. The CDR3 spans 13 residues. V was pared by 7 bases and J by 5 bases, with 10 bases between. The germline V gene encodes CDR1 KGHDR and CDR2 SFDVKD. CDR3 DNA sequence: TGTGCCACCAGGGGAGGTTTAAATGAAAAACTGTTTTTT. Protein: CATRGGLNEKLFF.

This clone has just a few counts. This chain joins TRBV18 and TRBJ2-1; TRBD2 might be the D (6 bases). V lost 6 bases and J 4 bases, leaving 13 bases between the germline ends. Germline lookup yields CDR1 KGHSH and CDR2 LQKENI. This CDR3 is built from 14 residues. The CDR3 loop reads CASSEGLAYNEQFF. CDR3 in DNA: TGTGCCAGCTCGGAGGGACTCGCGTACAATGAGCAGTTCTTC.